The present entry profiles one T cell receptor beta chain with its context. Its target is unknown. This sample stems from a study of early T cells in non-severe SARS-CoV-2 infection. Between the trimmed V and J ends, which lost 5 bases and 7 bases, there was a span of 14 bases. The CDR3 is 13 amino acids. Unique molecular identifiers tagged individual cDNA molecules. MiXCR, run by TCRdb on the 5' RACE reads, gives a single entry per CDR3 protein. Of tens of thousands of distinct CDR3 sequences listed, 8% to 10% are singletons. Study-wide results and caveats: Matching with VDJdb favored anti-spike CD8 responses (missing private and CD4 specificities).

This chain links TRBV12-3 or TRBV12-4 with TRBJ1-2, with D unclear. This clonotype was obtained from an adult who was a healthcare worker with PCR-confirmed SARS-CoV-2 infection or an uninfected control (not recorded which). Sequencing used whole blood. The CDR3 region has the DNA TGTGCCAGCAGTCCAGGTGGTATGGGTGGCTACACCTTC. As protein: CASSPGGMGGYTF.